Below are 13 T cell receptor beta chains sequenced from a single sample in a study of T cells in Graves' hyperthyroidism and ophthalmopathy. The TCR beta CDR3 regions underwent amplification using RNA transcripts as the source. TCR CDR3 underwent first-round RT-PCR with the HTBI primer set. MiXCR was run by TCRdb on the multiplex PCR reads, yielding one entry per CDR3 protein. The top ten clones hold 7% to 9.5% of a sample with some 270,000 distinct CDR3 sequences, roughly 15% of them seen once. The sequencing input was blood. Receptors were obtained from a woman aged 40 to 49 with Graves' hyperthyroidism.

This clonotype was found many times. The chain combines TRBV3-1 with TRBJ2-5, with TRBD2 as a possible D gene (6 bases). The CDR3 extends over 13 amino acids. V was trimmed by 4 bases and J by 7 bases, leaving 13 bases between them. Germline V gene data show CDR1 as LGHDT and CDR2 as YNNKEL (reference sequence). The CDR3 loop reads CASSRDFGGTQYF. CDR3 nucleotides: TGTGCCAGCAGCCGGGACTTTGGGGGGACCCAGTACTTC.

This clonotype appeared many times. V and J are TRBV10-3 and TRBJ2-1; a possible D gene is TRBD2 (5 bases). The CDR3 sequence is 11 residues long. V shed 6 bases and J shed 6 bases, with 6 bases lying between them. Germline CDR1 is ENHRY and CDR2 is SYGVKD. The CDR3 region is CAIRRGNEQFF. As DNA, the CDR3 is TGTGCCATCAGACGGGGCAATGAGCAGTTCTTC.

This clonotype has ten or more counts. The CDR3 region is CASTPTGEESYTF. The CDR3 nucleotides are TGTGCCAGCACCCCGACAGGGGAGGAAAGCTACACCTTC. This rearrangement joins TRBV6-1 to TRBJ1-2, with TRBD1 identical over 8 bases. Trimming removed 7 bases from V and 9 bases from J; junction bases left unmatched: 10. The germline V gene encodes CDR1 MNHNS and CDR2 SASEGT. This CDR3 comprises 13 residues.

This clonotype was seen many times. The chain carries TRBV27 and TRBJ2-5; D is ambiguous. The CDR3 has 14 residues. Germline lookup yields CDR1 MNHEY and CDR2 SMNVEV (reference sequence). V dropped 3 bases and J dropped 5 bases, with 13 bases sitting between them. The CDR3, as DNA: TGTGCCAGCAGTTTTGGGCTAGGATGGGAGACCCAGTACTTC. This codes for CASSFGLGWETQYF.

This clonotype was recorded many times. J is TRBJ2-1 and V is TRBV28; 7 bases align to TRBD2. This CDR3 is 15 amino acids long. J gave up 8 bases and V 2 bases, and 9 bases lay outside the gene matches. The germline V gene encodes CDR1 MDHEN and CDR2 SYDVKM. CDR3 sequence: CASSLLAERGYEQFF. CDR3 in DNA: TGTGCCAGCAGTTTACTAGCGGAAAGAGGGTATGAGCAGTTCTTC.

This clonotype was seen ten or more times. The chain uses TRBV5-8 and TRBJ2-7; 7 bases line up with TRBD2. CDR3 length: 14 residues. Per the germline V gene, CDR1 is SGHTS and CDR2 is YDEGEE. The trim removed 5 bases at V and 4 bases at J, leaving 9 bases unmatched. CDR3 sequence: CASRRDYGIYEQYF. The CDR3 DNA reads TGTGCCAGCAGAAGGGACTACGGGATATACGAGCAGTACTTC.

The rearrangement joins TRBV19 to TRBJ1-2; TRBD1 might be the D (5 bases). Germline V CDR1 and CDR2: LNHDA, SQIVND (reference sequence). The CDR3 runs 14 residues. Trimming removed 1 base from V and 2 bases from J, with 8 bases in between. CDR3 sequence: CASSIGAGNYGYTF. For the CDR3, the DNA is TGTGCCAGTAGTATAGGGGCAGGGAACTATGGCTACACCTTC.

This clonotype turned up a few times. This chain's CDR3 is CASSFTGDEQFF. CDR3 coding DNA: TGTGCCAGCAGCTTTACAGGGGATGAGCAGTTCTTC. This chain connects TRBV6-1 to TRBJ2-1; 7 nucleotides match TRBD1. The ends lost 6 bases at V and 8 bases at J; junction bases unmatched: 4. The V gene's germline CDR1 is MNHNS and CDR2 SASEGT. The CDR3 is 12 amino acids.

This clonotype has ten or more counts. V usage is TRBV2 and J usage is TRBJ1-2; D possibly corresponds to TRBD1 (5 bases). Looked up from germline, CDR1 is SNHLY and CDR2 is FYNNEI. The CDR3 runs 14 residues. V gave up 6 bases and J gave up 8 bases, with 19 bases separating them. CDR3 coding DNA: TGTGCCAGCAGGGTAGCCGGGACGGCTGGGGGCTACACCTTC. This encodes CASRVAGTAGGYTF.

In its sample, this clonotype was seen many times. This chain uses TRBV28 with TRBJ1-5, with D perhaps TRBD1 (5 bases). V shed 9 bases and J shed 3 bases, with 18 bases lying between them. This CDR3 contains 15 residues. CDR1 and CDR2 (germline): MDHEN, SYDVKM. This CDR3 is CASAAVGPLNQPQHF. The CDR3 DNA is TGTGCCAGTGCAGCGGTGGGGCCCCTCAATCAGCCCCAGCATTTT. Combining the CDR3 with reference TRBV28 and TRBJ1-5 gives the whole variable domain DVKVTQSSRYLVKRTGEKVFLECVQDMDHENMFWYRQDPGLGLRLIYFSYDVKMKEKGDIPEGYSVSREKKERFSLILESASTNQTSMYLCASAAVGPLNQPQHFGDGTRLSIL.

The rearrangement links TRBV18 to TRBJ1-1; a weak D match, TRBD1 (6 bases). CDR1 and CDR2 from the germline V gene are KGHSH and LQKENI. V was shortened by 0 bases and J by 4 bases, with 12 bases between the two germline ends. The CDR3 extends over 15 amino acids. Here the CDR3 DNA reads TGTGCCAGCTCACCACCATCTCAGGGGATCACTGAAGCTTTCTTT. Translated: CASSPPSQGITEAFF.

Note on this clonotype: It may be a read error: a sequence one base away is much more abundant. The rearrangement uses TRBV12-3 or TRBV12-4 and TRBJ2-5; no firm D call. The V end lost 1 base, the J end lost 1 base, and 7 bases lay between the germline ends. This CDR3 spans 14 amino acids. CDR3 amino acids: CASSLGAAQETQYF. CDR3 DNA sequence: TGTGCCAGCAGTTTAGGGGCAGCCCAAGAGACCCAGTACTTC.

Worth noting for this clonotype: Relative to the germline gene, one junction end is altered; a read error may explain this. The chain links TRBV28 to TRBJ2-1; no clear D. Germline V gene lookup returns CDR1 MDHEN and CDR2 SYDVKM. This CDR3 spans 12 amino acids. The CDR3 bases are TGTGCCAGCAGTTTACTCCACAATGGGCAGTTCTTC. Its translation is CASSLLHNGQFF.